The next 25 T cell receptor beta chains were all read from a single sample in a study of a mutant IDH1 vaccine in newly diagnosed glioma. Time point of the sample: week 11, during vaccination. A 20-mer mutant IDH1 peptide at 300 ug was injected subcutaneously with topical imiquimod. Using immunoSEQ multiplex PCR, the repertoire was profiled, and TCRdb retains in-frame clones only, with some absent. In the table there are over 55,000 clones, around 91% of which are singletons. These receptors have no known antigen. The sample here was PBMCs, taken from a glioma patient whose treatment included an IDH1 peptide vaccine. The origin of the receptors is a man aged 40-50 years with glioma.

This clone has a single count. In DNA form, the CDR3 reads TGTGCCAGCAGTGCCCCCCGAAAGGATACGCAGTATTTT. Translated, it gives CASSAPRKDTQYF. The chain couples TRBV6-5 to TRBJ2-3; no clear D gene. V gave up 5 bases and J gave up 6 bases, with 12 bases separating them. This CDR3 region has 13 residues. The germline V gene encodes CDR1 MNHEY and CDR2 SVGAGI.

The gene calls are TRBV5-6 and TRBJ2-3, with 7 bases lining up with TRBD1. The germline gives CDR1 SGHDT, CDR2 YYEEEE. The CDR3 contains 14 residues. J was trimmed by 9 bases and V by 0 bases; bases with no gene match: 7. For the CDR3, the DNA is TGTGCCAGCAGCTTGGGACAGGGTCCGTGGACGCAGTATTTT. Translation gives CASSLGQGPWTQYF.

The genes are TRBV11-1 and TRBJ2-4; D is ambiguous. The CDR3 consists of 15 residues. Trimming shortened V by 1 base and J by 5 bases, and 12 bases separated the two germline ends. The V gene's germline CDR1 is SGHAT and CDR2 FQDESV (reference sequence). The CDR3 spells CASSLEGKIENIQYF. In DNA form, the CDR3 reads TGTGCCAGCAGCTTAGAAGGAAAGATCGAAAACATTCAGTACTTC.

The chain couples TRBV7-2 to TRBJ2-5; no firm D call. V was pared by 5 bases and J by 5 bases, with 9 bases between. The germline CDR1 and CDR2 sequences are SGHTA and FQGNSA. CDR3 size: 12 residues. CDR3 sequence (DNA): TGTGCCAGCAGCGCAATGGGCGAGACCCAGTACTTC. Translated, it gives CASSAMGETQYF.

This chain links TRBV27 with TRBJ1-4; D is unresolved. Germline V gene lookup returns CDR1 MNHEY and CDR2 SMNVEV (reference sequence). V lost 6 bases, J lost 0 bases, and 11 bases lay in between. The CDR3 consists of 15 residues. The CDR3 loop is CASSRMPATNEKLFF. CDR3 DNA: TGTGCCAGCAGCCGCATGCCGGCAACTAATGAAAAACTGTTTTTT. Variable domain in full (rest from reference TRBV27 and TRBJ1-4): EAQVTQNPRYLITVTGKKLTVTCSQNMNHEYMSWYRQDPGLGLRQIYYSMNVEVTDKGDVPEGYKVSRKEKRNFPLILESPSPNQTSLYFCASSRMPATNEKLFFGSGTQLSVL.

This chain joins TRBV7-9 and TRBJ2-5, with 7 bases matching TRBD1. After removal of 1 base from V and 2 bases from J, the junction contained 10 bases not matched to a gene. CDR3 length equals 17 residues. Germline V gene data show CDR1 as SEHNR and CDR2 as FQNEAQ (reference sequence). The CDR3 sequence: CASSLDGRGSSQETQYF. In DNA form, the CDR3 reads TGTGCCAGCAGCTTAGACGGCAGGGGGTCAAGTCAAGAGACCCAGTACTTC.

V usage is TRBV19 and J usage is TRBJ2-3; 9 bases fit TRBD1. V lost 5 bases and J lost 5; bases outside the gene matches: 8. The CDR3 spans 15 residues. Germline loops: CDR1 LNHDA, CDR2 SQIVND (reference sequence). The CDR3, as DNA: TGTGCCAGTAGTTTTAGGGACAGGGACGGAGATACGCAGTATTTT. Translation: CASSFRDRDGDTQYF.

This sequence joins TRBV28 and TRBJ1-2; D might be TRBD1 (6 bases). V was trimmed by 3 bases and J by 6 bases, leaving 11 bases between them. The germline V gene has CDR1 MDHEN and CDR2 SYDVKM. This CDR3 comprises 13 residues. The CDR3 protein is CASSFARGNGYTF. CDR3 nucleotides: TGTGCCAGCAGTTTTGCCAGGGGAAATGGCTACACCTTC.

This clone has only a few counts. The V call is TRBV5-4, the J call TRBJ1-2, with D uncertain. This CDR3 comprises 17 residues. V was pared by 5 bases and J by 0 bases, with 20 bases between. Germline CDR1 SGHNT, CDR2 YYREEE (reference sequence). CDR3 residues: CASRAEGGRRANYGYTF. CDR3 DNA sequence: TGTGCCAGCAGGGCTGAGGGTGGACGTAGAGCTAACTATGGCTACACCTTC.

The rearrangement joins TRBV5-1 to TRBJ1-1; D gene uncertain. Trimming took 3 bases from V and 1 from J, leaving 13 bases between them. The CDR3 totals 15 residues. Germline assignment: CDR1 SGHRS and CDR2 YFSETQ. The CDR3 region has the DNA TGCGCCAGCAGCTGGGGTAACGCCGCGAACACTGAAGCTTTCTTT. Translated, it gives CASSWGNAANTEAFF.

This clone was counted a single time. V and J are TRBV25-1 and TRBJ1-1; no reliable D call. The CDR3 is made up of 15 amino acids. Germline CDR1 MGHDK, CDR2 SYGVNS. Between the trimmed V and J ends, which lost 3 bases and 1 base, there was a span of 12 bases. CDR3 sequence: CASSDWTGSNTEAFF. The CDR3 DNA reads TGTGCCAGCAGTGATTGGACGGGCTCGAACACTGAAGCTTTCTTT.

The J gene is TRBJ2-2, the V gene TRBV19, with TRBD1 identical over 9 bases. This CDR3 region has 14 residues. The V gene end was trimmed by 5 bases and the J gene end by 7 bases; junction bases not matched to a gene: 5. Germline CDR1 LNHDA, CDR2 SQIVND (reference sequence). CDR3 in DNA: TGTGCCAGTAGTGGGACAGGGAAGCGCGGGGAGCTGTTTTTT. Its translation: CASSGTGKRGELFF.

The genes are TRBV6-5 and TRBJ1-2, with no clear D. The ends were cut back, 8 bases at V and 8 bases at J, with 18 bases in the middle. The CDR3 is 13 residues long. The germline V gene has CDR1 MNHEY and CDR2 SVGAGI. For the CDR3, the DNA is TGTGCCAGCTTCCACAGAGCCGCGGGAGGCTACACCTTC. Translated, it gives CASFHRAAGGYTF.

J is TRBJ2-1 and V is TRBV7-8; TRBD1 might be the D (5 bases). V lost 5 bases, J lost 8 bases, and 10 bases lay in between. The CDR3 length is 12 residues. Germline V lookup: CDR1 SGHVS, CDR2 FQNEAQ. The CDR3 spells CASSRPRDEQFF. As DNA, the CDR3 is TGTGCCAGCAGCCGACCCAGGGATGAGCAGTTCTTC.

The J gene is TRBJ2-7, the V gene TRBV15; no definite D call. V lost 0 bases, J lost 0 bases, and 9 bases lay in between. There are 15 residues in the CDR3. Germline V lookup: CDR1 LNHNV, CDR2 YYDKDF (reference sequence). CDR3 amino acids: CATSRDLVVSYEQYF. The CDR3 region has the DNA TGTGCCACCAGCAGAGATCTAGTGGTCTCCTACGAGCAGTACTTC.

In DNA, the CDR3 is TGCGCCAGCAGCTTGGCCGTTACCGGGGAGCTGTTTTTT. Translating gives CASSLAVTGELFF. The chain employs TRBV5-1 and TRBJ2-2; D is uncertain. V was cut by 0 bases and J by 5 bases, with 5 bases left in between. CDR3 length equals 13 residues. Germline V lookup: CDR1 SGHRS, CDR2 YFSETQ.

As for this clone: Mismatch with germline at one junction end may stem from a read error. The chain couples TRBV10-3 to TRBJ2-6; D is ambiguous. Per germline, CDR1 ENHRY and CDR2 SYGVKD. The length of the CDR3 is 15 residues. The CDR3 sequence: CATSLLDSGANVLTF. The CDR3, as DNA: TGTGCCACCAGTCTATTAGACTCTGGGGCCAACGTCCTGACTTTC.

This clone was seen more than once but under ten times. This rearrangement joins TRBV6-4 to TRBJ2-1; possible D gene TRBD1, 6 bases. With 2 bases removed from V and 5 bases from J, the gap between germline ends came to 7 bases. Germline loops: CDR1 MRHNA, CDR2 SNTAGT. The CDR3 extends over 13 amino acids. The CDR3 here is CASSDRDNNEQFF. As DNA, the CDR3 is TGTGCCAGCAGTGACCGGGACAACAATGAGCAGTTCTTC.

The V gene is TRBV7-9, the J gene TRBJ1-2; TRBD1 might be the D (5 bases). The length of the CDR3 is 13 residues. V gave up 5 bases and J gave up 7 bases, with 14 bases separating them. Germline CDR1 is SEHNR and CDR2 is FQNEAQ (reference sequence). This CDR3 is CASSRDGPGGYTF. CDR3 DNA sequence: TGTGCCAGCAGCCGGGACGGCCCGGGTGGCTACACCTTC.

V usage is TRBV7-6 and J usage is TRBJ2-6, with 8 bases lining up with TRBD1. The germline gives CDR1 SGHVS, CDR2 FNYEAQ. V lost 5 bases, J lost 1 base, and 7 bases stayed unmatched. The CDR3 extends over 17 amino acids. The CDR3 DNA follows: TGTGCCAGCAGCGCCGGGACAGGAGGATCTGGGGCCAACGTCCTGACTTTC. Translated: CASSAGTGGSGANVLTF. The full variable domain, its missing parts supplied by reference TRBV7-6 and TRBJ2-6, is GAGVSQSPRYKVTKRGQDVALRCDPISGHVSLYWYRQALGQGPEFLTYFNYEAQQDKSGLPNDRFSAERPEGSISTLTIQRTEQRDSAMYRCASSAGTGGSGANVLTFGAGSRLTVL.

The chain employs TRBV18 and TRBJ2-1, with a possible D match to TRBD2 (5 bases). Trimming stripped 6 bases from V and 5 bases from J, with 11 bases between. Germline CDR1 is KGHSH and CDR2 is LQKENI. There are 13 residues in the CDR3. The CDR3 here is CASSPGVHNEQFF. CDR3 bases: TGTGCCAGCTCCCCCGGGGTCCACAATGAGCAGTTCTTC.

The genes are TRBV29-1 and TRBJ2-3, with 13 positions matching TRBD2. The CDR3 extends over 13 amino acids. CDR1 is SQVTM and CDR2 is ANQGSEA in the germline V gene. The V and J ends lost 7 bases and 4 bases, in that order; junction bases with no gene match: 2. The DNA of the CDR3 is TGCAGCGGGACTAGCGGGAGTTCAGATACGCAGTATTTT. Translating it yields CSGTSGSSDTQYF.

The chain combines TRBV7-9 with TRBJ2-1; 8 bases are a match to TRBD1. The trim removed 1 base at V and 0 bases at J, leaving 5 bases unmatched. The CDR3 runs 17 residues. Germline CDR1 and CDR2: SEHNR and FQNEAQ (reference sequence). The CDR3 DNA sequence: TGTGCCAGCAGCTTAGGCTGGGGACAGGACTCCTACAATGAGCAGTTCTTC. It yields the protein CASSLGWGQDSYNEQFF.

The V gene is TRBV28, the J gene TRBJ2-1; no definite D call. Trimming shortened V by 7 bases and J by 4 bases, and 14 bases separated the two germline ends. Germline V gene lookup returns CDR1 MDHEN and CDR2 SYDVKM. CDR3 length: 14 residues. DNA for the CDR3: TGTGCCAGCACCCCTCTTTTACCTTACAATGAGCAGTTCTTC. This sequence encodes CASTPLLPYNEQFF.

The chain combines TRBV18 with TRBJ2-1, with 13 bases aligning to TRBD2. V was pared by 0 bases and J by 6 bases, with 8 bases of the junction left unmatched. CDR1 and CDR2 (germline): KGHSH, LQKENI. The CDR3 runs 18 residues. Here the CDR3 reads CASSPPWTGLAGVNEQFF. CDR3 sequence (DNA): TGTGCCAGCTCACCACCTTGGACAGGACTAGCGGGAGTCAATGAGCAGTTCTTC. Together with reference TRBV18 and TRBJ2-1, the CDR3 gives the full variable domain: NAGVMQNPRHLVRRRGQEARLRCSPMKGHSHVYWYRQLPEEGLKFMVYLQKENIIDESGMPKERFSAEFPKEGPSILRIQQVVRGDSAAYFCASSPPWTGLAGVNEQFFGPGTRLTVL.